This TCR beta chain is from a study of blood T cell repertoires in COVID-19. Study in general: The study drew acute and convalescent COVID-19 samples from the United States, Italy and Spain. T cells, B-cell-depleted T cells, or PBMCs provided the cDNA or gDNA that served as material.

The V end lost 3 bases, the J end lost 0 bases, and 15 bases lay between the germline ends. The CDR3 is 16 residues long. The germline gives CDR1 SGDLS, CDR2 YYNGEE. In the original analysis: Amplified reference gene primers provided the basis for estimating nucleated cell counts. The data were produced by immunoSEQ multiplex PCR, yet TCRdb's version contains in-frame clones alone and is incomplete. V and J calls and clone size follow that table, whereas D and trimming were derived from the DNA. The table has 59,000 or so clones, around 80% seen once; the top ten hold approximately 3.5%. This clone came up once.

The rearrangement links TRBV9 to TRBJ1-1; no clear D. This TCR derives from a man aged 55 to 70 with acute or convalescent COVID-19. Sequencing was carried out using peripheral blood. The CDR3 spells CASSGGRETLNTEAFF. CDR3 nucleotides: TGTGCCAGCAGCGGCGGTCGGGAGACCCTGAACACTGAAGCTTTCTTT.